This T cell receptor (beta chain) was captured by sequencing in a study of shared T cell receptors in the human thymus. Profiled with immunoSEQ multiplex PCR; TCRdb holds only in-frame clones, not every one. The table records approximately 660,000 clones, approximately 87% of them present only once. The germline CDR1 and CDR2 sequences are MGHDK and SYGVNS. The CDR3 runs to 14 residues. The V gene end was trimmed by 4 bases and the J gene end by 5 bases; junction bases not matched to a gene: 5. A further study also used this sample, focusing on human thymus T cells. From that study: Obtained as resections during corrective heart surgery, the thymus tissue was then studied. Apparent skewing of V and J gene usage characterized both thymic and blood repertoires.

The sequence was collected from a boy under two years old with a congenital heart defect. Sequenced material: thymocytes. The V gene is TRBV25-1, the J gene TRBJ2-5, with 9 bases matching TRBD1. CDR3 bases: TGTGCCAGCAGTGGGAACAGGGGGCGCGAGACCCAGTACTTC. Its protein is CASSGNRGRETQYF.